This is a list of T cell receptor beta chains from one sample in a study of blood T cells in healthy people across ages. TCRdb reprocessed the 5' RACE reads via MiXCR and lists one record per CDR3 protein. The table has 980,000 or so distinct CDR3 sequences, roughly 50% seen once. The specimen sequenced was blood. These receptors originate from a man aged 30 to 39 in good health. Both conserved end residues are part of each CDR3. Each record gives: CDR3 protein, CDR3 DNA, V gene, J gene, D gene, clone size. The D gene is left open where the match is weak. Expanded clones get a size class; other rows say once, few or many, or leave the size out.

CDR3aa: CASSYSSTGSNQPQHF
CDR3nt: TGTGCCAGCAGTTACTCATCGACAGGTAGCAATCAGCCCCAGCATTTT
v_gene: TRBV6-2/TRBV6-3
j_gene: TRBJ1-5
d_gene: .
abundance: once

CDR3aa: CASSSRQSSYEQYF
CDR3nt: TGTGCCAGCAGCTCCAGACAGAGCTCCTACGAGCAGTACTTC
v_gene: TRBV7-2
j_gene: TRBJ2-7
d_gene: .
abundance: .

CDR3aa: CASTPADRGSETQYF
CDR3nt: TGCGCCAGCACCCCCGCGGACAGGGGATCCGAAACGCAGTATTTT
v_gene: TRBV5-1
j_gene: TRBJ2-3
d_gene: TRBD1
abundance: .

CDR3aa: CASSEGPGLYEQYF
CDR3nt: TGTGCCAGCAGTGAAGGCCCAGGGCTCTACGAGCAGTACTTC
v_gene: TRBV6-1
j_gene: TRBJ2-7
d_gene: .
abundance: .

CDR3aa: CASSTLAGVHYNEQFF
CDR3nt: TGTGCCAGCAGTACCTTAGCGGGAGTCCACTACAATGAGCAGTTCTTC
v_gene: TRBV12-3/TRBV12-4
j_gene: TRBJ2-1
d_gene: TRBD2
abundance: .

CDR3aa: CASSAYRNAEQYF
CDR3nt: TGTGCCAGCAGCGCCTACAGGAACGCCGAGCAGTACTTC
v_gene: TRBV7-9
j_gene: TRBJ2-7
d_gene: .
abundance: few

CDR3aa: CASSQDLQRGDNEQFF
CDR3nt: TGTGCCAGCAGCCAAGATCTCCAGCGGGGGGACAATGAGCAGTTCTTC
v_gene: TRBV3-1
j_gene: TRBJ2-1
d_gene: TRBD2
abundance: once

CDR3aa: CASTSGGSTDTQYF
CDR3nt: TGTGCCAGCACTAGCGGGGGTAGCACAGATACGCAGTATTTT
v_gene: TRBV4-2
j_gene: TRBJ2-3
d_gene: TRBD2
abundance: many

CDR3aa: CGPQGQGINQETQYF
CDR3nt: TGCGGCCCACAGGGGCAGGGAATCAACCAAGAGACCCAGTACTTC
v_gene: TRBV20-1
j_gene: TRBJ2-5
d_gene: TRBD1
abundance: .

CDR3aa: CASSAGHLNTGELFF
CDR3nt: TGCGCCAGCAGCGCGGGACACCTTAACACCGGGGAGCTGTTTTTT
v_gene: TRBV5-1
j_gene: TRBJ2-2
d_gene: .
abundance: .

CDR3aa: CASSLAGRGGKTQYF
CDR3nt: TGTGCCAGCAGCTTAGCCGGGCGGGGGGGAAAGACCCAGTACTTC
v_gene: TRBV11-2
j_gene: TRBJ2-5
d_gene: TRBD2
abundance: once

CDR3aa: CASSEGDRDTDTQYF
CDR3nt: TGTGCCAGCAGTGAAGGGGACAGGGACACAGATACGCAGTATTTT
v_gene: TRBV2
j_gene: TRBJ2-3
d_gene: TRBD1
abundance: .

CDR3aa: CASTSPPGEDYGYTF
CDR3nt: TGTGCCAGCACCTCCCCCCCAGGGGAGGACTATGGCTACACCTTC
v_gene: TRBV7-3
j_gene: TRBJ1-2
d_gene: .
abundance: .

CDR3aa: CSGTTGVETQYF
CDR3nt: TGCAGCGGAACCACAGGGGTCGAGACCCAGTACTTC
v_gene: TRBV29-1
j_gene: TRBJ2-5
d_gene: TRBD1
abundance: .

CDR3aa: CSARGLAGNGEQYF
CDR3nt: TGCAGTGCTAGAGGACTAGCGGGGAACGGCGAGCAGTACTTC
v_gene: TRBV20-1
j_gene: TRBJ2-7
d_gene: TRBD2
abundance: .

CDR3aa: CASSFGEQETQYF
CDR3nt: TGTGCTAGCAGCTTCGGGGAACAAGAGACCCAGTACTTC
v_gene: TRBV7-7
j_gene: TRBJ2-5
d_gene: .
abundance: .

CDR3aa: CASSQDLNTGVKAGELFF
CDR3nt: TGTGCCAGCAGCCAAGACCTAAATACCGGGGTCAAGGCCGGGGAGCTGTTTTTT
v_gene: TRBV14
j_gene: TRBJ2-2
d_gene: .
abundance: .

CDR3aa: CSVERSRVVTEAFF
CDR3nt: TGCAGCGTTGAACGATCCAGGGTGGTAACTGAAGCTTTCTTT
v_gene: TRBV29-1
j_gene: TRBJ1-1
d_gene: .
abundance: .

CDR3aa: CAISESPQTAVLASPLHF
CDR3nt: TGTGCCATCAGTGAGTCCCCGCAGACAGCCGTCCTTGCCTCACCCCTCCACTTT
v_gene: TRBV10-3
j_gene: TRBJ1-6
d_gene: .
abundance: .

CDR3aa: CASSPMEGSYNEQYF
CDR3nt: TGTGCCAGCTCACCAATGGAAGGCTCCTACAATGAGCAGTACTTC
v_gene: TRBV18
j_gene: TRBJ2-7
d_gene: .
abundance: .

CDR3aa: CSVYRGTGELFF
CDR3nt: TGCAGCGTGTACAGGGGAACCGGGGAGCTGTTTTTT
v_gene: TRBV29-1
j_gene: TRBJ2-2
d_gene: TRBD1
abundance: few

CDR3aa: CASTLGSEAFF
CDR3nt: TGTGCCAGCACCCTCGGCAGTGAAGCTTTCTTT
v_gene: TRBV28
j_gene: TRBJ1-1
d_gene: .
abundance: .

CDR3aa: CASSPGQSLGETQYF
CDR3nt: TGTGCCAGCTCACCAGGCCAAAGCTTAGGAGAGACCCAGTACTTC
v_gene: TRBV18
j_gene: TRBJ2-5
d_gene: .
abundance: .

CDR3aa: CASRDRDNEQYF
CDR3nt: TGTGCCTCAAGGGACAGGGACAATGAGCAGTACTTC
v_gene: TRBV10-3
j_gene: TRBJ2-4
d_gene: TRBD1
abundance: few

CDR3aa: CSAPGGTSYEQYF
CDR3nt: TGCAGTGCTCCAGGGGGCACCTCCTACGAGCAGTACTTC
v_gene: TRBV20-1
j_gene: TRBJ2-7
d_gene: TRBD1
abundance: .

CDR3aa: CASSVRLAGDTNTGELFF
CDR3nt: TGTGCCAGCAGCGTAAGACTAGCGGGGGATACGAACACCGGGGAGCTGTTTTTT
v_gene: TRBV9
j_gene: TRBJ2-2
d_gene: TRBD2
abundance: .

CDR3aa: CAWSVPGQGMNTEAFF
CDR3nt: TGTGCCTGGAGTGTCCCGGGACAGGGCATGAACACTGAAGCTTTCTTT
v_gene: TRBV30
j_gene: TRBJ1-1
d_gene: TRBD1
abundance: few

CDR3aa: CASRLGQSEYF
CDR3nt: TGTGCCAGCCGCCTTGGACAGTCCGAGTATTTT
v_gene: TRBV28
j_gene: TRBJ2-3
d_gene: .
abundance: few

CDR3aa: CAISATGGPYNEQFF
CDR3nt: TGTGCCATCAGTGCGACAGGGGGTCCCTACAATGAGCAGTTCTTC
v_gene: TRBV10-3
j_gene: TRBJ2-1
d_gene: TRBD1
abundance: few

CDR3aa: CASSLVKHTEAFF
CDR3nt: TGTGCCAGCAGCCTGGTCAAGCACACTGAAGCTTTCTTT
v_gene: TRBV5-5
j_gene: TRBJ1-1
d_gene: .
abundance: few

CDR3aa: CAWSTSGGSETQYF
CDR3nt: TGTGCCTGGTCGACTAGCGGGGGGTCAGAGACCCAGTACTTC
v_gene: TRBV30
j_gene: TRBJ2-5
d_gene: TRBD2
abundance: few

CDR3aa: CSVLEGLEKLFF
CDR3nt: TGCAGCGTTTTGGAGGGTCTTGAAAAACTGTTTTTT
v_gene: TRBV29-1
j_gene: TRBJ1-4
d_gene: .
abundance: few

CDR3aa: CSAGERQPQHF
CDR3nt: TGCAGCGCTGGGGAGAGGCAGCCCCAGCATTTT
v_gene: TRBV29-1
j_gene: TRBJ1-5
d_gene: .
abundance: .

CDR3aa: CASSPRKGGPASSYNEQFF
CDR3nt: TGCGCCAGCAGCCCCCGGAAGGGCGGCCCTGCGAGCTCCTACAATGAGCAGTTCTTC
v_gene: TRBV4-3
j_gene: TRBJ2-1
d_gene: .
abundance: .

CDR3aa: CSARDPNRGSLLNTEAFF
CDR3nt: TGCAGTGCTAGAGATCCGAACAGGGGCTCTTTGTTGAACACTGAAGCTTTCTTT
v_gene: TRBV20-1
j_gene: TRBJ1-1
d_gene: TRBD1
abundance: few

CDR3aa: CASSPQGTGGNSPLHF
CDR3nt: TGTGCCAGCTCACCACAAGGGACAGGGGGAAATTCACCCCTCCACTTT
v_gene: TRBV18
j_gene: TRBJ1-6
d_gene: TRBD1
abundance: few

CDR3aa: CASSFYHGVDYEQYF
CDR3nt: TGTGCCAGCAGCTTCTACCACGGGGTTGACTACGAGCAGTACTTC
v_gene: TRBV7-2
j_gene: TRBJ2-7
d_gene: .
abundance: few

CDR3aa: CASSLSGGSNEKLFF
CDR3nt: TGTGCCAGCAGTTTATCGGGAGGTAGTAATGAAAAACTGTTTTTT
v_gene: TRBV28
j_gene: TRBJ1-4
d_gene: .
abundance: .

CDR3aa: CSASSAAGTQYF
CDR3nt: TGCAGTGCTAGCTCGGCGGCCGGAACGCAGTATTTT
v_gene: TRBV20-1
j_gene: TRBJ2-3
d_gene: .
abundance: few

CDR3aa: CASTPMRTGGADTQYF
CDR3nt: TGTGCCAGCACCCCGATGAGGACAGGGGGCGCAGATACGCAGTATTTC
v_gene: TRBV12-3/TRBV12-4
j_gene: TRBJ2-3
d_gene: TRBD1
abundance: .

CDR3aa: CASSHGQQNQPQHF
CDR3nt: TGTGCCAGCAGCCACGGACAGCAAAATCAGCCCCAGCATTTT
v_gene: TRBV7-9
j_gene: TRBJ1-5
d_gene: .
abundance: .